Shown below are 25 T cell receptor beta chains from a single sample sequenced in a study of human T cells and chemical hapten exposure. The sample's time point: healthy volunteer bleed at 2 weeks. Total RNA was isolated from whole blood that had not been fractionated. Via MiXCR, TCRdb re-called the RACE reads, giving one row per CDR3 protein. The sample has about 130,000 distinct CDR3 sequences; approximately 10% are singletons. Source material: whole blood. These receptors all stem from a male donor in good health. Some clones in this sample may be carry-over from other donors' samples.

This clonotype was seen more than once but under ten times. V is TRBV6-5 and J is TRBJ2-3, with D possibly being TRBD2 (5 bases). CDR1 MNHEY and CDR2 SVGAGI come from the germline V gene. This CDR3 spans 15 amino acids. V lost 7 bases and J 1 base, leaving 15 bases between the germline ends. CDR3 DNA: TGTGCCAGCAAATCGGGATTGGTGGGCACAGATACGCAGTATTTT. It is translated as CASKSGLVGTDTQYF.

A few counts support this clonotype. The genes are TRBV20-1 and TRBJ1-2; maybe TRBD1 (6 bases). CDR1 DFQATT and CDR2 SNEGSKA come from the germline V gene (reference sequence). The CDR3 totals 10 residues. Trimming pared 5 bases from V and 8 bases from J, leaving 9 bases between. This CDR3 reads CSAPQGGYTF. For the CDR3, the DNA is TGCAGTGCTCCCCAGGGGGGCTACACCTTC.

J is TRBJ2-7 and V is TRBV20-1; TRBD2 agrees at 11 bases. Germline assignment: CDR1 DFQATT and CDR2 SNEGSKA (reference sequence). The V segment lost 6 bases and the J segment 3 bases; nucleotides outside the gene matches: 10. There are 15 residues in the CDR3. The CDR3 is CSANPPTSGSYEQYF. CDR3 DNA sequence: TGCAGTGCGAATCCCCCCACTAGCGGGAGCTACGAGCAGTACTTC.

This chain's CDR3 is CASSLEVRDTQYF. For the CDR3, the DNA is TGTGCCAGCAGCTTAGAGGTTAGGGATACGCAGTATTTT. This chain joins TRBV11-2 and TRBJ2-3; D gene uncertain. The germline CDR1 and CDR2 sequences are SGHAT and FQNNGV. V lost 0 bases and J 6 bases, leaving 7 bases between the germline ends. The CDR3 is made up of 13 amino acids.

The rearrangement uses TRBV7-9 and TRBJ2-7; D gene uncertain. The CDR3 has 12 amino acids. The germline V gene encodes CDR1 SEHNR and CDR2 FQNEAQ (reference sequence). Deletions cut 4 bases from V and 3 bases from J, with 7 bases between. The CDR3 nucleotides read TGTGCCAGCAGCTCCAGGCACTACGAGCAGTACTTC. Translation gives CASSSRHYEQYF.

This clonotype was picked up a small number of times. CDR3 bases: TGCGCCAGCAGCTGGGAACAGGGGGGGATCTCCTACAATGAGCAGTTCTTC. Translated: CASSWEQGGISYNEQFF. The genes are TRBV5-1 and TRBJ2-1, with D possibly being TRBD1 (8 bases). Trimming left V 3 bases short and J 0 bases short, with 16 bases between. Per germline, CDR1 SGHRS and CDR2 YFSETQ. This CDR3 spans 17 amino acids.

This clonotype was counted at least ten times. J is TRBJ2-1 and V is TRBV29-1; 8 bases are a match to TRBD2. The V segment lost 6 bases and the J segment 4 bases; nucleotides outside the gene matches: 17. The CDR3 is 17 residues long. Germline CDR1 is SQVTM and CDR2 is ANQGSEA. CDR3 DNA: TGCAGCGTAGAAATGAGGTCCCTAGCGGGCGCATACAATGAGCAGTTCTTC. This encodes CSVEMRSLAGAYNEQFF.

The chain uses TRBV9 and TRBJ2-7; a possible D gene is TRBD1 (5 bases). This CDR3 has 14 amino acids. Germline V CDR1 and CDR2: SGDLS, YYNGEE. Between the trimmed V and J ends, which lost 4 bases and 1 base, there was a span of 12 bases. This CDR3 is CASSPSRGSYEQYF. In DNA form, the CDR3 reads TGTGCCAGCAGCCCTAGTAGGGGTTCCTACGAGCAGTACTTC.

This clonotype was counted ten times or more. The chain is built from TRBV28 and TRBJ1-1, with TRBD1 matching 9 bases. CDR1 is MDHEN, CDR2 SYDVKM, per germline. The CDR3 consists of 14 residues. J lost 4 bases, V lost 7 bases, and 7 bases had no gene match. The CDR3 loop is CASTGNRGPTEAFF. The CDR3 region has the DNA TGTGCCAGCACCGGAAACAGGGGGCCCACTGAAGCTTTCTTT. The complete variable domain, with remaining parts taken from reference TRBV28 and TRBJ1-1, reads DVKVTQSSRYLVKRTGEKVFLECVQDMDHENMFWYRQDPGLGLRLIYFSYDVKMKEKGDIPEGYSVSREKKERFSLILESASTNQTSMYLCASTGNRGPTEAFFGQGTRLTVV.

This clonotype occurred many times. V gene TRBV29-1 combines with J gene TRBJ1-1; no clear D gene. Germline lookup yields CDR1 SQVTM and CDR2 ANQGSEA. Trimming pared 1 base from V and 7 bases from J, leaving 10 bases between. The CDR3 contains 12 residues. The CDR3, as DNA: TGCAGCGTTGAAGGCTCCGCCAGTGAAGCTTTCTTT. Amino acids: CSVEGSASEAFF. The full variable domain, completed using reference TRBV29-1 and TRBJ1-1, is SAVISQKPSRDICQRGTSLTIQCQVDSQVTMMFWYRQQPGQSLTLIATANQGSEATYESGFVIDKFPISRPNLTFSTLTVSNMSPEDSSIYLCSVEGSASEAFFGQGTRLTVV.

V and J are TRBV12-3 or TRBV12-4 and TRBJ2-1; D ambiguous. The CDR3 sequence is 15 residues long. V lost 2 bases and J lost 0, with 8 bases in between. The CDR3 here is CASSLSRHSYNEQFF. Here the CDR3 DNA reads TGTGCCAGCAGTTTATCGAGGCACTCCTACAATGAGCAGTTCTTC.

The chain is built from TRBV6-1 and TRBJ2-7; 8 bases line up with TRBD1. Germline values: CDR1 MNHNS, CDR2 SASEGT. After removal of 8 bases from V and 0 bases from J, the junction contained 6 bases not matched to a gene. This CDR3 is built from 14 residues. In DNA form, the CDR3 reads TGTGCCAGCTCCCGCACAGGGGGCTCCTACGAGCAGTACTTC. Translating gives CASSRTGGSYEQYF.

The rearrangement uses TRBV12-3 or TRBV12-4 and TRBJ2-7; no definite D call. Trimming took off 6 bases at V and 5 bases at J, with 11 bases between the two ends. The CDR3 spans 12 residues. The CDR3 DNA is TGTGCCAGCAGACGAACAGTGGACGAGCAGTACTTC. This codes for CASRRTVDEQYF.

This chain uses TRBV6-1 with TRBJ1-5, with D possibly TRBD1 on 5 matching bases. CDR1 MNHNS and CDR2 SASEGT come from the germline V gene. V lost 2 bases and J 5 bases, leaving 10 bases between the germline ends. This CDR3 spans 14 amino acids. In DNA form, the CDR3 reads TGTGCCAGCAGTGAAACGGGGGGATATCAGCCCCAGCATTTT. It codes for CASSETGGYQPQHF.

The table lists this clonotype with a few counts. The V call is TRBV20-1, the J call TRBJ1-2, with TRBD1 matching 7 bases. This CDR3 is 14 amino acids long. Germline assignment: CDR1 DFQATT and CDR2 SNEGSKA (reference sequence). V shed 5 bases, J shed 4 bases, and the junction held 10 bases outside the gene matches. CDR3 region: CSAPTPDRLYGYTF. DNA for the CDR3: TGCAGTGCTCCAACCCCGGACAGGCTCTATGGCTACACCTTC.

In regard to this clonotype: This may arise from a read error, as a much more abundant clone is one base away. The V and J genes are TRBV5-1 and TRBJ2-3; TRBD2 aligns across 10 bases. The CDR3 sequence is 15 residues long. Germline CDR1 and CDR2: SGHRS and YFSETQ. The junction had 10 bases not matched to a gene; V was cut back by 7 bases and J by 5 bases. CDR3 in amino acids: CASSLLAGDGDTQYF. CDR3 coding DNA: TGCGCCAGCTCCCTCCTAGCGGGAGATGGAGATACGCAGTATTTT.

V gene TRBV5-1 combines with J gene TRBJ2-6; D uncertain. V lost 4 bases, J lost 0 bases, and 11 bases lay in between. The CDR3 length is 16 residues. CDR1 is SGHRS, CDR2 YFSETQ, per germline. CDR3 sequence reads: CASSLDPNSGANVLTF. CDR3 DNA sequence: TGCGCCAGCAGCCTGGATCCAAACTCTGGGGCCAACGTCCTGACTTTC.

The chain carries TRBV7-6 and TRBJ2-7; 10 bases agree with TRBD2. The junction had 7 bases not matched to a gene; V was cut back by 0 bases and J by 2 bases. Germline V CDR1 and CDR2: SGHVS, FNYEAQ. CDR3 length: 17 amino acids. For the CDR3, the DNA is TGTGCCAGCAGCTTAGCAGCCGCTAGCGGGGGTGCCTACGAGCAGTACTTC. Encoded protein: CASSLAAASGGAYEQYF. The whole variable domain, remainder taken from reference TRBV7-6 and TRBJ2-7, is GAGVSQSPRYKVTKRGQDVALRCDPISGHVSLYWYRQALGQGPEFLTYFNYEAQQDKSGLPNDRFSAERPEGSISTLTIQRTEQRDSAMYRCASSLAAASGGAYEQYFGPGTRLTVT.

This clonotype was seen a handful of times. The genes are TRBV6-5 and TRBJ2-2, with D possibly being TRBD1 (7 bases). The germline V gene encodes CDR1 MNHEY and CDR2 SVGAGI. V was cut by 0 bases and J by 0 bases, with 14 bases left in between. This CDR3 region has 18 residues. The CDR3 region has the DNA TGTGCCAGCAGTTACTCGATGGGCAGGGGGGCGAACACCGGGGAGCTGTTTTTT. Amino acid sequence: CASSYSMGRGANTGELFF.

This clonotype was recorded a few times. The rearrangement uses TRBV20-1 and TRBJ2-3; D remains ambiguous. Germline CDR1 is DFQATT and CDR2 is SNEGSKA (reference sequence). V dropped 6 bases and J dropped 4 bases, with 11 bases sitting between them. CDR3 size: 12 residues. The CDR3 region is CSAPYRSDTQYF. In DNA form, the CDR3 reads TGCAGTGCCCCCTACCGATCAGATACGCAGTATTTT.

This clonotype has a handful of counts. The chain combines TRBV6-5 with TRBJ1-5; 7 nucleotides match TRBD1. Germline trimming cut 5 bases from V and 5 bases from J; bases unmatched to any gene: 9. The CDR3 extends over 15 amino acids. Germline values: CDR1 MNHEY, CDR2 SVGAGI. Here the CDR3 DNA reads TGTGCCAGCAGTCCGACAGGGAATAGGGATCAGCCCCAGCATTTT. Its translation: CASSPTGNRDQPQHF.

This chain uses TRBV4-2 with TRBJ2-7; perhaps TRBD1 as D (5 bases). The germline gives CDR1 LGHNA, CDR2 YNFKEQ. The V gene lost 0 bases and the J gene lost 5 bases, with 14 bases spanning the gap. CDR3 length: 15 residues. As DNA, the CDR3 is TGTGCCAGCAGCCAAGAAGGGGCAGTTCGGGACGAGCAGTACTTC. Translated, it gives CASSQEGAVRDEQYF.

In this sample, this clonotype turned up a few times. The rearrangement joins TRBV6-6 to TRBJ2-7; 11 bases are a match to TRBD1. The germline gives CDR1 MNHNY, CDR2 SVGAGI (reference sequence). CDR3 length equals 15 residues. With V trimmed by 8 bases and J by 4 bases, 10 bases remained unmatched. The CDR3 region has the DNA TGTGCCAGCCAGACGGGAGGGACAGGGGGATACGAGCAGTACTTC. It translates to CASQTGGTGGYEQYF.

This clonotype occurred many times. The J gene is TRBJ1-1, the V gene TRBV12-3 or TRBV12-4; D gene unclear. V was shortened by 3 bases and J by 2 bases, with 10 bases between the two germline ends. This CDR3 has 14 residues. The CDR3 protein is CASSFLLLNTEAFF. CDR3 in DNA: TGTGCCAGCAGTTTTCTCCTTTTAAACACTGAAGCTTTCTTT.

The chain recombines TRBV25-1 with TRBJ1-5; D ambiguous. CDR3 length: 13 amino acids. Trimming took 1 base from V and 6 from J, leaving 7 bases between them. Germline CDR1 MGHDK, CDR2 SYGVNS. The CDR3 sequence is CASSESGFQPQHF. The CDR3 DNA reads TGTGCCAGCAGTGAATCGGGGTTTCAGCCCCAGCATTTT. Based on the CDR3 plus reference TRBV25-1 and TRBJ1-5, the full variable domain is EADIYQTPRYLVIGTGKKITLECSQTMGHDKMYWYQQDPGMELHLIHYSYGVNSTEKGDLSSESTVSRIRTEHFPLTLESARPSHTSQYLCASSESGFQPQHFGDGTRLSIL.